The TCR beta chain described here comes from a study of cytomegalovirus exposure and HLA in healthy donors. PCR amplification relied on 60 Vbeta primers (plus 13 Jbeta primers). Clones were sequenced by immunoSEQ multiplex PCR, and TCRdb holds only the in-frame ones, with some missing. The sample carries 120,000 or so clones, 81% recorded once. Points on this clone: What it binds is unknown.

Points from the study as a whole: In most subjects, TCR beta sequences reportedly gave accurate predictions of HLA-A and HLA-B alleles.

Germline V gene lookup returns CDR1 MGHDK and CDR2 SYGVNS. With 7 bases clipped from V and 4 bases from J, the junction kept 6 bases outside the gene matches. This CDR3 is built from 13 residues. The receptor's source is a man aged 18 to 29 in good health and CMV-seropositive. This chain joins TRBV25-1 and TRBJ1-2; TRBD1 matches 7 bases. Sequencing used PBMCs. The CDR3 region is CASKNAGGYGYTF. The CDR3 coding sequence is TGTGCCAGCAAGAATGCAGGGGGCTATGGCTACACCTTC.